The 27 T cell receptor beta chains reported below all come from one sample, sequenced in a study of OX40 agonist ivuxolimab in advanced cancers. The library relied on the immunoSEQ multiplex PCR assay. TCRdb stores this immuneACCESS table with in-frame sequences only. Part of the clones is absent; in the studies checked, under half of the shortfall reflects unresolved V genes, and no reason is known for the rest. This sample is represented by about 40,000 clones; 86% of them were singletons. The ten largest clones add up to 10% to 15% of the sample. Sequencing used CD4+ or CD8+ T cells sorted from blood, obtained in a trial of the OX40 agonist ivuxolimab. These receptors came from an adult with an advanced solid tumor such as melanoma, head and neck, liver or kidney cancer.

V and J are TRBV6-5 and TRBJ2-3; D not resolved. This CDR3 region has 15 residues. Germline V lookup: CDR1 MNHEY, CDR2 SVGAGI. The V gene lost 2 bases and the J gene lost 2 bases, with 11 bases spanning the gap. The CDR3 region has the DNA TGTGCCAGCAGTTACGATCCCCCCCCCACAGATACGCAGTATTTT. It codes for CASSYDPPPTDTQYF.

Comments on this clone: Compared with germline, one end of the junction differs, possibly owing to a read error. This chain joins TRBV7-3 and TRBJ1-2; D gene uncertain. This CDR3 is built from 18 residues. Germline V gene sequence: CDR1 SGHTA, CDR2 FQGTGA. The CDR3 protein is CASTLIRQLSRRDYGYTF. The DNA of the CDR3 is TGTGCCAGCACCTTAATCAGACAACTATCCCGTCGTGACTATGGCTACACCTTC.

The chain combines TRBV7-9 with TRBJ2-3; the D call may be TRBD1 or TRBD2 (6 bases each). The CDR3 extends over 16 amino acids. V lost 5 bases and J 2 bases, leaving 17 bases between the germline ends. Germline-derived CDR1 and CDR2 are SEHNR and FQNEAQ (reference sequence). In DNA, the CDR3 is TGTGCCAGCAGCCCCCAGTGGGGGGCCCTCACAGATACGCAGTATTTT. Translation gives CASSPQWGALTDTQYF.

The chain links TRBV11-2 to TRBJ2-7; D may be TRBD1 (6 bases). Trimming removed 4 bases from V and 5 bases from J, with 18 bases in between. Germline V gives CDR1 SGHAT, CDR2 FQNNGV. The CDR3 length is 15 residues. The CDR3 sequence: CASSSLTGPLDEQYF. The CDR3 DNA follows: TGTGCCAGCAGCTCCTTGACAGGCCCTCTTGACGAGCAGTACTTC.

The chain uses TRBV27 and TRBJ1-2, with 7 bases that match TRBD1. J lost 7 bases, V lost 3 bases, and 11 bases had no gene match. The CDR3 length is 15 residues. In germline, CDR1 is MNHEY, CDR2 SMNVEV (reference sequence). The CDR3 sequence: CASSFIGGGVGGYTF. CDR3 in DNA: TGTGCCAGCAGTTTTATAGGAGGGGGCGTCGGTGGCTACACCTTC.

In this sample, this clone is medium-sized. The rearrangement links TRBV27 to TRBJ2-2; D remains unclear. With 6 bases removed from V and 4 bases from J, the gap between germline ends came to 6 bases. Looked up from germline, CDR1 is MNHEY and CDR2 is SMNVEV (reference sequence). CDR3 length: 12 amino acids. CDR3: CASSQITGELFF. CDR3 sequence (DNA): TGTGCCAGCAGCCAAATCACCGGGGAGCTGTTTTTT.

For the CDR3, the DNA is TGTGCCAGCAGTTTAGCGGAACTAGTGGGGGGGGGCGGCTACGAGCAGTACTTC. Residues: CASSLAELVGGGGYEQYF. This chain links TRBV28 with TRBJ2-7; D is possibly TRBD2 (7 bases). V was shortened by 2 bases and J by 3 bases, with 23 bases between the two germline ends. The CDR3 spans 18 residues. Germline V gene data show CDR1 as MDHEN and CDR2 as SYDVKM. The full variable domain, in which reference TRBV28 and TRBJ2-7 provide the parts outside the CDR3, is DVKVTQSSRYLVKRTGEKVFLECVQDMDHENMFWYRQDPGLGLRLIYFSYDVKMKEKGDIPEGYSVSREKKERFSLILESASTNQTSMYLCASSLAELVGGGGYEQYFGPGTRLTVT.

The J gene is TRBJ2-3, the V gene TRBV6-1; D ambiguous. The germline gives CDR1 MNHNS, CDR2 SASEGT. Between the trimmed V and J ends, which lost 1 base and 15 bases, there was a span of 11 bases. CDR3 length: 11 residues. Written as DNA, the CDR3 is TGTGCCAGCAGTGAAGGGTGGGCATCTTATTTT. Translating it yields CASSEGWASYF.

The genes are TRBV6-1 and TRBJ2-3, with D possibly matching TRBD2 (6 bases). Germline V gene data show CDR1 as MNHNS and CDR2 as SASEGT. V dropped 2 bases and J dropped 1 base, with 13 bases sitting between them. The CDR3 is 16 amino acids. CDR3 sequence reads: CASSELRGPGTDTQYF. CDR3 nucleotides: TGTGCCAGCAGTGAATTGCGGGGCCCGGGCACAGATACGCAGTATTTT.

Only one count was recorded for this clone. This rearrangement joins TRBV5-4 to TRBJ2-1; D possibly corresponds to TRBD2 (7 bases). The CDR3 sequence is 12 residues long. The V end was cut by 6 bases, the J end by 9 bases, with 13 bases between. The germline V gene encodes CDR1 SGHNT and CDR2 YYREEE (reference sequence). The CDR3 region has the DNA TGTGCCAGCATCGGGGGGCATGGTGAGCAGTTCTTC. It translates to CASIGGHGEQFF.

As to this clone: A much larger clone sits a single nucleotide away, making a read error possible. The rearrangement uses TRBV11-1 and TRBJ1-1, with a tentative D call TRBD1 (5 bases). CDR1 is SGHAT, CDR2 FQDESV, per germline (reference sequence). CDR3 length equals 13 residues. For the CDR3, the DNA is TGTACCAGCAGCCCCAGGGAAGACACTGAAGCTTTCTTT. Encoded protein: CTSSPREDTEAFF.

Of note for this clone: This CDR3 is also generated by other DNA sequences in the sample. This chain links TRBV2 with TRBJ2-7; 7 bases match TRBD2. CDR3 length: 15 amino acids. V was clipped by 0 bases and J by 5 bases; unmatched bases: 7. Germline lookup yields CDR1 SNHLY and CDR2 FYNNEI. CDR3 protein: CASSEAGAGGNEQYF. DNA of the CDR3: TGTGCCAGCAGTGAAGCAGGGGCCGGGGGGAACGAGCAGTACTTC.

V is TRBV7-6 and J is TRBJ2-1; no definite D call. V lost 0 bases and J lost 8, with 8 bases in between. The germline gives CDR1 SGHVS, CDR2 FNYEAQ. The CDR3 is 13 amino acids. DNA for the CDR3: TGTGCCAGCAGCTTAGCGGGTGTCCATGAGCAGTTCTTC. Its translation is CASSLAGVHEQFF. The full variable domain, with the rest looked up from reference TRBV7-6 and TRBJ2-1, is GAGVSQSPRYKVTKRGQDVALRCDPISGHVSLYWYRQALGQGPEFLTYFNYEAQQDKSGLPNDRFSAERPEGSISTLTIQRTEQRDSAMYRCASSLAGVHEQFFGPGTRLTVL.

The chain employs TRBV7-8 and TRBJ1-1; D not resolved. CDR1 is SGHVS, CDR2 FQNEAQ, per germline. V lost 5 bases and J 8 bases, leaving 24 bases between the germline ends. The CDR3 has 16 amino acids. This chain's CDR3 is CASSRDLAGEGSEAFF. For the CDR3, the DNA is TGTGCCAGCAGCCGCGACTTGGCGGGTGAAGGCTCCGAAGCTTTCTTT.

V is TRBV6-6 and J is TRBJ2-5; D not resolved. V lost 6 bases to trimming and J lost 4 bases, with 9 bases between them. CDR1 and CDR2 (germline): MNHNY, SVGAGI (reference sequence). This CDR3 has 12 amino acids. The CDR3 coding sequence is TGTGCCAGCAGCCTGGGATTAGAGACCCAGTACTTC. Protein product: CASSLGLETQYF.

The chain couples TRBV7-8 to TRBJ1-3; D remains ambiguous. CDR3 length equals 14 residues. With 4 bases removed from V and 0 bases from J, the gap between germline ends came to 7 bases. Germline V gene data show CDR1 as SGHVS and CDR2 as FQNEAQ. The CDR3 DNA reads TGTGCCAGCAGCTCCGACATCTCTGGAAACACCATATATTTT. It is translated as CASSSDISGNTIYF.

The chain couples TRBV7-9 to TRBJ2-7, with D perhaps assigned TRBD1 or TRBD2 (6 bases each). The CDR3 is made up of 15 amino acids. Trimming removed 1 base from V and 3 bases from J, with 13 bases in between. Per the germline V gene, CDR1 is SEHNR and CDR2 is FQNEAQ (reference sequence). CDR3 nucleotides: TGTGCCAGCAGCTTAGACAGGGAGGTGGGCTACGAGCAGTACTTC. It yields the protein CASSLDREVGYEQYF.

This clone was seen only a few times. The CDR3 loop reads CASSPGGTHEQYF. The DNA of the CDR3 is TGTGCCAGTAGCCCCGGGGGGACCCACGAGCAGTACTTC. The chain employs TRBV19 and TRBJ2-7; the match to TRBD2 covers 7 bases. This CDR3 spans 13 amino acids. V lost 6 bases and J lost 5; bases outside the gene matches: 7. Germline V gene lookup returns CDR1 LNHDA and CDR2 SQIVND (reference sequence).

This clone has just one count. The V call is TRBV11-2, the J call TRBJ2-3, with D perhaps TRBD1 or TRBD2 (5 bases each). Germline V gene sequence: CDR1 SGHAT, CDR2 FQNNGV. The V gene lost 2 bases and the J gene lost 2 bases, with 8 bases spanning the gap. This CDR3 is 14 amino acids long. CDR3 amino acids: CASSLKGPTDTQYF. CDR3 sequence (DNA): TGTGCCAGCAGCTTAAAGGGACCCACAGATACGCAGTATTTT.

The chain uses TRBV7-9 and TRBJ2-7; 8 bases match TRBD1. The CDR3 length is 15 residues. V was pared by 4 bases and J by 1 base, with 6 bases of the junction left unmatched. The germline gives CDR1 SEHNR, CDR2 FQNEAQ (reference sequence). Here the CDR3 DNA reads TGTGCCAGCAGCTCGACAGGGGACCGATCCTACGAGCAGTACTTC. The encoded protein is CASSSTGDRSYEQYF.

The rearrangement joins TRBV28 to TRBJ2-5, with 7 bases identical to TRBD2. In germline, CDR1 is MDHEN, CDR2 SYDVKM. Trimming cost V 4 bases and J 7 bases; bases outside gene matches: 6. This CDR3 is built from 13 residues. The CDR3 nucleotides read TGTGCCAGCAGTTCCGGGGAGGGAGGGACCCAGTACTTC. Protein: CASSSGEGGTQYF. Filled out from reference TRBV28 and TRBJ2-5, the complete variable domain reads DVKVTQSSRYLVKRTGEKVFLECVQDMDHENMFWYRQDPGLGLRLIYFSYDVKMKEKGDIPEGYSVSREKKERFSLILESASTNQTSMYLCASSSGEGGTQYFGPGTRLLVL.

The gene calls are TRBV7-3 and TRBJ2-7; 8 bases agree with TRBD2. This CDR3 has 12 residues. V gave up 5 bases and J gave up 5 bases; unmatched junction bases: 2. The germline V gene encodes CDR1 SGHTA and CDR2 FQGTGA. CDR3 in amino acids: CASSPGGDEQYF. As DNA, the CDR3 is TGTGCCAGCAGCCCCGGGGGGGACGAGCAGTACTTC.

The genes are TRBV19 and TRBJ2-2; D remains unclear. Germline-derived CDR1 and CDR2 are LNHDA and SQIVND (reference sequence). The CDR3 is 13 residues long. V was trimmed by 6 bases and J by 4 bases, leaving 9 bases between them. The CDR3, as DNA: TGTGCCAGTAGCCCAGAGGCCACCGGGGAGCTGTTTTTT. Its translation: CASSPEATGELFF.

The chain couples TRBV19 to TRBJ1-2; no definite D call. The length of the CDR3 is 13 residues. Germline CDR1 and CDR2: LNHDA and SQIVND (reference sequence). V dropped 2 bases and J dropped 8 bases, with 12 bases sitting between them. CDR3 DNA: TGTGCCAGTAGTATATTTAAGGGCTACGGCTACACCTTC. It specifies CASSIFKGYGYTF.

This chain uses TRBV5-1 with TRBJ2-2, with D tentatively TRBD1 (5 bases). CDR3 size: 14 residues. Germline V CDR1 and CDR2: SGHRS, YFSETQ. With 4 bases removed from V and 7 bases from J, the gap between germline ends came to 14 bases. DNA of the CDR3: TGCGCCAGCAGCATGGATGGGGCGGACGGGGAGCTGTTTTTT. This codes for CASSMDGADGELFF.

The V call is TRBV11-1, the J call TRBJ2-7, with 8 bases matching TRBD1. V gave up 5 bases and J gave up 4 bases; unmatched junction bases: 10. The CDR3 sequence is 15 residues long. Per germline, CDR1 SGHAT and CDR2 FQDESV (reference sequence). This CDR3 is CASSRLGQAIYEQYF. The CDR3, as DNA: TGTGCCAGCAGCCGTTTGGGACAGGCTATTTACGAGCAGTACTTC.

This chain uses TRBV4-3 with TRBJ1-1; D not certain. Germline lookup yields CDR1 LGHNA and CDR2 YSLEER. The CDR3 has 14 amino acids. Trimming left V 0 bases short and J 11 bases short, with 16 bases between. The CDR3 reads CASSQEANLADAFF. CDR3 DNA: TGCGCCAGCAGCCAAGAGGCAAATTTAGCCGACGCTTTCTTT.